Each of the 25 T cell receptor beta chains below was sequenced from the same sample in a study. TCRdb called the RT-PCR reads again in MiXCR, with one record for every CDR3 protein. Of almost 700,000 distinct CDR3 sequences listed, approximately 15% were seen once; the top ten hold about 3.6%. The sequencing sample was made of memory CD4+ T cells from blood. These receptors came from a female donor in good health, serving as a healthy control.

V gene TRBV20-1 combines with J gene TRBJ1-1; a weak D match, TRBD1 (6 bases). V shed 6 bases and J shed 4 bases, with 15 bases lying between them. The CDR3 is made up of 13 amino acids. Germline V gene sequence: CDR1 DFQATT, CDR2 SNEGSKA (reference sequence). The CDR3 bases are TGCAGTGCGCCAGGGGTGTTGGTCACTGAAGCTTTCTTT. This gives the protein CSAPGVLVTEAFF.

In this sample, this clonotype turned up once. The chain couples TRBV25-1 to TRBJ1-5; the D is unclear. V was clipped by 2 bases and J by 5 bases, with 7 bases between them. The CDR3 loop spans 13 amino acids. CDR1 and CDR2 (germline): MGHDK, SYGVNS. Written as DNA, the CDR3 is TGTGCCAGCAGTGAAATTCAAGATCAGCCCCAGCATTTT. Protein product: CASSEIQDQPQHF.

This clonotype has more than one count but fewer than ten. The rearrangement uses TRBV20-1 and TRBJ2-1; 11 bases line up with TRBD2. Germline V gene sequence: CDR1 DFQATT, CDR2 SNEGSKA (reference sequence). Germline trimming cut 6 bases from V and 7 bases from J; bases unmatched to any gene: 8. CDR3 size: 14 residues. Here the CDR3 reads CSAPQASGRNEQFF. The CDR3 DNA reads TGCAGTGCCCCCCAGGCTAGCGGGAGGAATGAGCAGTTCTTC.

The rearrangement uses TRBV7-9 and TRBJ1-1, with 10 nucleotides matching TRBD1. The CDR3 is 15 residues long. The junction had 10 bases not matched to a gene; V was cut back by 7 bases and J by 5 bases. The germline V gene has CDR1 SEHNR and CDR2 FQNEAQ (reference sequence). The DNA for the CDR3 is TGTGCCAGCATCTCCGGGGGGACAGGGGTGACTGAAGCTTTCTTT. It specifies CASISGGTGVTEAFF.

This clonotype has a handful of counts. The rearrangement uses TRBV7-2 and TRBJ2-3; D gene unclear. The CDR3 loop spans 15 amino acids. Germline V lookup: CDR1 SGHTA, CDR2 FQGNSA. Trimming stripped 1 base from V and 2 bases from J, with 10 bases between. This chain's CDR3 is CASSLDPTNTDTQYF. The CDR3, as DNA: TGTGCCAGCAGCTTAGACCCAACTAACACAGATACGCAGTATTTT.

This clonotype turned up a few times. This chain connects TRBV5-1 to TRBJ1-2; 8 bases map to TRBD1. With V trimmed by 7 bases and J by 5 bases, 10 bases remained unmatched. The CDR3 runs to 14 residues. CDR1 and CDR2 from the germline V gene are SGHRS and YFSETQ. For the CDR3, the DNA is TGCGCCAGCCGGTTTGGACAGGGCGAGTATGGCTACACCTTC. Amino acids: CASRFGQGEYGYTF.

The chain combines TRBV7-8 with TRBJ1-6; D perhaps matches TRBD1 (5 bases). Germline V gene data show CDR1 as SGHVS and CDR2 as FQNEAQ. V dropped 3 bases and J dropped 8 bases, with 17 bases sitting between them. The CDR3 has 16 amino acids. Here the CDR3 DNA reads TGTGCCAGCAGCTTTTCCCCATGGGGGGGAGATTCACCCCTCCACTTT. As protein: CASSFSPWGGDSPLHF.

The table lists this clonotype with a few counts. V is TRBV6-4 and J is TRBJ2-3; D ambiguous. The ends were cut back, 5 bases at V and 2 bases at J, with 14 bases in the middle. This CDR3 contains 15 residues. Germline-derived CDR1 and CDR2 are MRHNA and SNTAGT. The CDR3 loop is CASSMHSDPTDTQYF. The CDR3 DNA reads as TGTGCCAGCAGTATGCACTCGGATCCCACAGATACGCAGTATTTT.

This clonotype was counted only a few times. The J gene is TRBJ1-6, the V gene TRBV5-6; TRBD1 aligns across 7 bases. Germline V gene data show CDR1 as SGHDT and CDR2 as YYEEEE. Germline trimming cut 1 base from V and 6 bases from J; bases unmatched to any gene: 7. The CDR3 runs 16 residues. The chain's CDR3 is CASSLWGDRFNSPLHF. The CDR3 DNA reads TGTGCCAGCAGCTTGTGGGGGGACAGATTTAATTCACCCCTCCACTTT.

Only a few counts were recorded for this clonotype. The rearrangement uses TRBV20-1 and TRBJ2-1, with 8 bases matching TRBD2. Germline CDR1 reads DFQATT; CDR2 reads SNEGSKA (reference sequence). CDR3 size: 14 residues. With V trimmed by 8 bases and J by 4 bases, 10 bases remained unmatched. CDR3 sequence reads: CSTDSGAAYNEQFF. The CDR3 region has the DNA TGCAGTACCGATAGCGGGGCCGCGTACAATGAGCAGTTCTTC.

This clonotype was seen ten or more times. This sequence joins TRBV12-3 or TRBV12-4 and TRBJ2-5, with TRBD2 matching over 7 bases. CDR3 length: 13 amino acids. Germline trimming cut 5 bases from V and 3 bases from J; bases unmatched to any gene: 3. The DNA of the CDR3 is TGTGCCAGCAGTACGGGGAGGGAAGAGACCCAGTACTTC. Translated: CASSTGREETQYF.

A few counts support this clonotype. The chain carries TRBV9 and TRBJ1-1; D is possibly TRBD1 (6 bases). Germline CDR1 reads SGDLS; CDR2 reads YYNGEE. The CDR3 loop spans 15 amino acids. V was clipped by 0 bases and J by 5 bases, with 14 bases between them. CDR3 sequence (DNA): TGTGCCAGCAGCGTAGATGGGGGCAGGGCTACTGAAGCTTTCTTT. Translation gives CASSVDGGRATEAFF. The whole variable domain, remainder taken from reference TRBV9 and TRBJ1-1, is DSGVTQTPKHLITATGQRVTLRCSPRSGDLSVYWYQQSLDQGLQFLIQYYNGEERAKGNILERFSAQQFPDLHSELNLSSLELGDSALYFCASSVDGGRATEAFFGQGTRLTVV.

This clonotype was observed a handful of times. It is likely a read error, because the conserved phenylalanine at the end of the CDR3 is missing. It is unclear where the CDR3 begins or ends on the DNA, so no DNA is shown, and the CDR3 is as TCRdb lists it. The chain couples TRBV6-6 to TRBJ2-3; the table's TRBD1 call for D was not verified on the DNA. The CDR3 is 12 amino acids long, termini counted. The germline CDR1 and CDR2 sequences are MNHNY and SVGAGI (reference sequence). CDR3 residues: CASSLPDVGHRR.

This clonotype occurred a few times. The chain joins TRBV9 to TRBJ2-2; D is perhaps TRBD1 (5 bases). V dropped 5 bases and J dropped 7 bases, with 18 bases sitting between them. The CDR3 loop spans 15 amino acids. Germline V gene data show CDR1 as SGDLS and CDR2 as YYNGEE. As DNA, the CDR3 is TGTGCCAGCAGTGAATCTATAGGGGTCGGCGGGGAGCTGTTTTTT. This codes for CASSESIGVGGELFF.

This clonotype was observed many times. V gene TRBV12-3 or TRBV12-4 combines with J gene TRBJ1-5; TRBD1 aligns across 8 bases. This CDR3 has 16 amino acids. The ends lost 5 bases at V and 0 bases at J; junction bases unmatched: 6. The CDR3 DNA reads TGTGCCAGCAGTCCACCTGGACAGGGTAGCAATCAGCCCCAGCATTTT. Translated: CASSPPGQGSNQPQHF.

This chain joins TRBV7-3 and TRBJ1-1, with D tentatively TRBD1 (6 bases). This CDR3 comprises 17 residues. Trimming left V 1 base short and J 1 base short, with 16 bases between. Looked up from germline, CDR1 is SGHTA and CDR2 is FQGTGA. CDR3 loop: CASSLNSGALTNTEAFF. DNA for the CDR3: TGTGCCAGCAGCTTAAACTCGGGGGCTCTAACGAACACTGAAGCTTTCTTT.

The sample holds many counts of this clonotype. The chain joins TRBV29-1 to TRBJ2-6; D is ambiguous. V lost 2 bases to trimming and J lost 1 base, with 15 bases between them. Germline lookup yields CDR1 SQVTM and CDR2 ANQGSEA. The CDR3 is 17 residues long. CDR3 sequence (DNA): TGCAGCGTTGAAAGGAACGGACGGCCTTCTGGGGCCAACGTCCTGACTTTC. Protein: CSVERNGRPSGANVLTF.

This chain connects TRBV5-1 to TRBJ2-2; 7 nucleotides line up with TRBD1. The CDR3 covers 14 residues. V lost 4 bases and J lost 6; bases outside the gene matches: 6. Germline V gives CDR1 SGHRS, CDR2 YFSETQ. Written as DNA, the CDR3 is TGCGCCAGCAGCCTTACTGGGACAGCCGGGGAGCTGTTTTTT. Residues: CASSLTGTAGELFF.

Only a few counts were recorded for this clonotype. This chain connects TRBV20-1 to TRBJ2-3, with 7 bases that match TRBD2. CDR3 length: 15 amino acids. J was trimmed by 2 bases and V by 6 bases; bases with no gene match: 11. Germline V gives CDR1 DFQATT, CDR2 SNEGSKA (reference sequence). For the CDR3, the DNA is TGCAGTGCGGCCTTCGGGCGGGGGTTCACAGATACGCAGTATTTT. Protein product: CSAAFGRGFTDTQYF.

The chain carries TRBV6-2 or TRBV6-3 and TRBJ2-7; TRBD2 matches at 7 bases. The CDR3 extends over 14 amino acids. CDR1 MNHEY and CDR2 SVGEGT come from the germline V gene. Trimming took 2 bases from V and 4 from J; bases not matched to a gene: 5. The CDR3 DNA reads as TGTGCCAGCAGTTACGCGGGAGTGGGGTACGAGCAGTACTTC. Translated, it gives CASSYAGVGYEQYF.

This chain links TRBV20-1 with TRBJ1-2, with 7 bases aligning to TRBD1. The CDR3 is made up of 13 amino acids. V shed 1 base, J shed 6 bases, and the junction held 5 bases outside the gene matches. Per germline, CDR1 DFQATT and CDR2 SNEGSKA (reference sequence). CDR3 in DNA: TGCAGTGCTAGAGGGACAGGAAAGCATGGCTACACCTTC. Protein product: CSARGTGKHGYTF.

In this sample, this clonotype turned up many times. The CDR3 loop is CASSQPGTGFVTGELFF. CDR3 DNA: TGCGCCAGCAGCCAACCCGGGACAGGGTTCGTAACCGGGGAGCTGTTTTTT. The genes are TRBV4-1 and TRBJ2-2; 9 nucleotides match TRBD1. With 2 bases clipped from V and 5 bases from J, the junction kept 9 bases outside the gene matches. Germline CDR1 reads MGHRA; CDR2 reads YSYEKL. The CDR3 runs to 17 residues.

J is TRBJ1-5 and V is TRBV15; D unresolved. Deletions cut 5 bases from V and 5 bases from J, with 16 bases between. Germline V gives CDR1 LNHNV, CDR2 YYDKDF (reference sequence). The CDR3 loop spans 15 amino acids. CDR3 residues: CATSGGGILYQPQHF. DNA for the CDR3: TGTGCCACCAGCGGAGGTGGGATTCTATATCAGCCCCAGCATTTT.

The chain has TRBV6-5 and TRBJ1-2, with D unclear. The CDR3 length is 13 residues. V was clipped by 6 bases and J by 4 bases, with 12 bases between them. Germline CDR1 is MNHEY and CDR2 is SVGAGI. The chain's CDR3 is CASSNGPLYGYTF. As DNA, the CDR3 is TGTGCCAGCAGCAATGGGCCCCTCTATGGCTACACCTTC.

V usage is TRBV7-9 and J usage is TRBJ2-7, with 10 bases matching TRBD2. Trimming cost V 1 base and J 7 bases; bases outside gene matches: 7. The CDR3 extends over 15 amino acids. From germline, CDR1 is SEHNR and CDR2 FQNEAQ (reference sequence). The CDR3 region is CASSLDGLAGVEQYF. CDR3 sequence (DNA): TGTGCCAGCAGCTTAGATGGGCTAGCGGGGGTTGAGCAGTACTTC.